This T cell receptor beta chain was recovered during a study of blood T cell repertoires in COVID-19. Assay: immunoSEQ multiplex PCR; the TCRdb copy retains only in-frame clones and omits some. The table records 200,000 to 300,000 clones, roughly 83% of them present only once. CDR1 is MGHRA, CDR2 YSYEKL, per germline. CDR3 size: 15 residues. Trimming took 4 bases from V and 4 from J; bases not matched to a gene: 6. This clonotype originated in a woman older than 75 with acute or convalescent COVID-19. Sequenced input: peripheral blood. V usage is TRBV4-1 and J usage is TRBJ1-1; 10 bases match TRBD1. The CDR3 DNA is TGCGCCAGCAGCCCTCGACAGGGGGCTTTCACTGAAGCTTTCTTT. Protein product: CASSPRQGAFTEAFF.